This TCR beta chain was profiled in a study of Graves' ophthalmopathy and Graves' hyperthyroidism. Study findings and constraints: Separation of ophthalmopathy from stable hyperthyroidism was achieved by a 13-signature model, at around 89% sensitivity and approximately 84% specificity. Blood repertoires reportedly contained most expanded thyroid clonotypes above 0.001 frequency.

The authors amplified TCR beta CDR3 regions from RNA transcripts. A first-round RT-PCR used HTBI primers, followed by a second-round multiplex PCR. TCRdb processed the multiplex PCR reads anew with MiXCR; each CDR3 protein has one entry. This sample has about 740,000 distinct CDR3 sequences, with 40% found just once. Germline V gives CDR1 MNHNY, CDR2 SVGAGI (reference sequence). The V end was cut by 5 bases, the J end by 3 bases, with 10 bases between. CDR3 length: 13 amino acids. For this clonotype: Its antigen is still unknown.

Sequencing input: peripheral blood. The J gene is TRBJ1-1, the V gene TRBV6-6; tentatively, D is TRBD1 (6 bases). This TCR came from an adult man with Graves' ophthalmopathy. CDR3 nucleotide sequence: TGTGCCAGCAGTAGAACAGGGTACACTGAAGCTTTCTTT. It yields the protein CASSRTGYTEAFF.